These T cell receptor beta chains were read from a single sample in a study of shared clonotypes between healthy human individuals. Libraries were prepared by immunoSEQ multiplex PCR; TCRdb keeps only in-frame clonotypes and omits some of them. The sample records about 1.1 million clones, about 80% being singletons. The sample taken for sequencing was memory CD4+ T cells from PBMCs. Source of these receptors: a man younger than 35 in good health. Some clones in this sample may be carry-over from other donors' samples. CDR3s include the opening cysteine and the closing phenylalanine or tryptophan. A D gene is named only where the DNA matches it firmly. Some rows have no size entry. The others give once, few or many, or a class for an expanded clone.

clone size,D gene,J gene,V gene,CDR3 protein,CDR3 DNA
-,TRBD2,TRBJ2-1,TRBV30,CAWRQTSGGIYNEQFF,TGTGCCTGGAGACAAACTAGCGGGGGAATCTACAATGAGCAGTTCTTC
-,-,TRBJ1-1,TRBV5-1,CASSSGNTEAFF,TGCGCCAGCAGTTCCGGGAACACTGAAGCTTTCTTT
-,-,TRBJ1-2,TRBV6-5,CASSYSSGHYGYTF,TGTGCCAGCAGTTACTCATCAGGGCACTATGGCTACACCTTC
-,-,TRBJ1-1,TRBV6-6,CASREGNTNTEAFF,TGTGCCAGCAGAGAAGGGAATACGAACACTGAAGCTTTCTTT
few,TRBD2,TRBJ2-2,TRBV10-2,CASIKPTSVGGELFF,TGCGCCAGCATTAAACCGACTAGCGTAGGCGGGGAGCTGTTTTTT
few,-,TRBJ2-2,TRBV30,CAWSVQGGELFF,TGTGCCTGGAGTGTACAAGGAGGGGAGCTGTTTTTT
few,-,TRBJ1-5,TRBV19,CASSIDPRQYRPGQPQHF,TGTGCCAGTAGTATAGATCCGCGTCAATACAGGCCGGGGCAGCCCCAGCATTTT
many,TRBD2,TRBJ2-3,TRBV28,CASSLGLAGPGYF,TGTGCCAGCAGTTTGGGACTAGCGGGGCCGGGGTATTTT
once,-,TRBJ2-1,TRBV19,CASSIAGYNEQFF,TGTGCCAGTAGTATAGCGGGGTACAATGAGCAGTTCTTC
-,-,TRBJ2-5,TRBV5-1,CASSLEVAGETQYF,TGCGCCAGCAGCTTGGAGGTTGCGGGGGAGACCCAGTACTTC
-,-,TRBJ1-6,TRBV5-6,CASSFPGGNSPLHF,TGTGCCAGCAGCTTTCCTGGGGGAAATTCACCCCTCCACTTT
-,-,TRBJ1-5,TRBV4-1,CASSLLNSNQPQHF,TGCGCCAGCAGCCTCCTAAATAGCAATCAGCCCCAGCATTTT
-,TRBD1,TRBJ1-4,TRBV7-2,CASSLVGPRGGEKLFF,TGTGCCAGCAGCTTAGTAGGACCCCGAGGGGGCGAAAAACTGTTTTTT
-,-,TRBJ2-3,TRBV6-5,CASSYWDTQYF,TGTGCCAGCAGTTACTGGGATACGCAGTATTTT
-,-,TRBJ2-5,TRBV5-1,CASSPGAEQETQYF,TGCGCCAGCAGCCCCGGTGCAGAGCAAGAGACCCAGTACTTC
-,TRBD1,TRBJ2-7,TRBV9,CASSGLGTGVHEQYF,TGTGCCAGCAGCGGACTCGGGACAGGGGTCCACGAGCAGTACTTC
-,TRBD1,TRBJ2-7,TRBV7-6,CASSPGRGQGYEQYF,TGTGCCAGCAGCCCGGGGAGAGGACAGGGTTACGAGCAGTACTTC
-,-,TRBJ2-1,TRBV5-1,CASSLVTGVNNEQFF,TGCGCCAGCAGCTTGGTTACGGGGGTGAACAATGAGCAGTTCTTC
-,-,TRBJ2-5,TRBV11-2,CASSLRQKMAGYLETQYF,TGTGCCAGCAGCCTTCGGCAAAAGATGGCGGGATATCTGGAGACCCAGTACTTC
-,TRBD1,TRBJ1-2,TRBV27,CASSARTGGYGYTF,TGTGCCAGCAGTGCCCGGACAGGGGGCTATGGCTACACCTTC
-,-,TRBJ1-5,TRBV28,CASSLWRPGPQHF,TGTGCCAGCAGTTTATGGCGACCGGGGCCCCAGCATTTT
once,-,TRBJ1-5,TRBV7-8,CASSLATGTPVQPQHF,TGTGCCAGCAGCTTAGCTACTGGGACCCCGGTTCAGCCCCAGCATTTT
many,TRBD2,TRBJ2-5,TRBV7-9,CASSQGLAGVSETQYF,TGTGCCAGCAGCCAGGGACTAGCGGGAGTCAGTGAGACCCAGTACTTC
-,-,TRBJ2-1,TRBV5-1,CASSKTQGTNEQFF,TGCGCCAGCAGCAAGACACAGGGTACAAATGAGCAGTTCTTC
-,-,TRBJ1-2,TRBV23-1,CASSPGQNGYTF,TGCGCCAGCAGTCCGGGACAAAATGGCTACACCTTC
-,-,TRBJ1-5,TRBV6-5,CASSYSLSKPNQPQHF,TGTGCCAGCAGTTACTCTTTGTCGAAACCCAATCAGCCCCAGCATTTT
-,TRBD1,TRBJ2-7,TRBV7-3,CASSLGTGTYEQYF,TGTGCCAGCAGCCTCGGGACAGGGACGTACGAGCAGTACTTC
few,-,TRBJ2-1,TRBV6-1,CASSEPQGGNEQFF,TGTGCCAGCAGTGAGCCACAGGGAGGGAATGAGCAGTTCTTC
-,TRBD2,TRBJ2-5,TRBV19,CASSTGAAGRRAQYF,TGTGCCAGTAGTACCGGTGCAGCGGGGCGGCGGGCCCAGTACTTC
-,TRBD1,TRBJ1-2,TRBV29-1,CSVSGEGALFGYTF,TGCAGCGTGAGTGGCGAGGGGGCTCTGTTTGGCTACACCTTC
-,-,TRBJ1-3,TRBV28,CATGVAGRISGNTIYF,TGTGCCACGGGGGTGGCAGGCCGAATCTCTGGAAACACCATATATTTT
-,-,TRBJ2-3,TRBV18,CASSLTAPVTDTQYF,TGTGCCAGCTCACTCACAGCCCCTGTCACAGATACGCAGTATTTT
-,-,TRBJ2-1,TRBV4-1,CASSQEGGRNYNEQFF,TGCGCCAGCAGCCAAGAAGGCGGCCGGAATTACAATGAGCAGTTCTTC
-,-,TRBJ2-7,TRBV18,CASSSVGPALHEQYF,TGTGCCAGCTCGTCGGTAGGACCAGCTCTCCACGAGCAGTACTTC
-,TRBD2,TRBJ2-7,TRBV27,CASGGLASSYEQYF,TGTGCCAGCGGGGGACTAGCGAGCTCCTACGAGCAGTACTTC
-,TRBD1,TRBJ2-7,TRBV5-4,CASSSDRVREQYF,TGTGCCAGCAGCTCGGACAGGGTACGGGAGCAGTACTTC
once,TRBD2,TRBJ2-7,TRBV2,CATRTSGSLYEQYF,TGTGCCACCCGAACTAGCGGGAGTTTGTACGAGCAGTACTTC
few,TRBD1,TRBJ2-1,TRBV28,CASVRTGGDEQFF,TGTGCCAGTGTGCGGACAGGGGGCGATGAGCAGTTCTTC
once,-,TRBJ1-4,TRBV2,CASSVAGAFGEKLFF,TGTGCCAGCAGTGTAGCGGGGGCGTTTGGTGAAAAACTGTTTTTT
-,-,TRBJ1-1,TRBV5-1,CASSLGMSTGYTEAFF,TGCGCCAGCAGCTTGGGTATGTCTACAGGGTACACTGAAGCTTTCTTT
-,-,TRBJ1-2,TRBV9,CASSVKDSNYGYTF,TGTGCCAGCAGCGTAAAAGACAGTAACTATGGCTACACCTTC
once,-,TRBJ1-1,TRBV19,CASSIWGNTEAFF,TGTGCCAGTAGTATATGGGGGAACACTGAAGCTTTCTTT
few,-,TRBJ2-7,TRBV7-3,CASSSLAASEQYF,TGTGCCAGCTCCTCCTTGGCGGCTAGCGAGCAGTACTTC
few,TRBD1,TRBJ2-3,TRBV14,CASGQVADTQYF,TGTGCCAGTGGACAGGTGGCAGATACGCAGTATTTT
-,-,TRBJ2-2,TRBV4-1,CASSQGPANTGELFF,TGCGCCAGCAGCCAAGGGCCTGCGAACACCGGGGAGCTGTTTTTT
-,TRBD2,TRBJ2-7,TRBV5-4,CASSLGTSFPYEQYF,TGTGCCAGCAGCTTGGGGACTAGCTTTCCCTACGAGCAGTACTTC
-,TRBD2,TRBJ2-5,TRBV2,CASSGPAGGSPQETQYF,TGTGCCAGCAGTGGGCCGGCGGGAGGGTCGCCTCAAGAGACCCAGTACTTC
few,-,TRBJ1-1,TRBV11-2,CASSFSSLGTEAFF,TGTGCCAGCAGCTTCTCTTCCCTGGGTACTGAAGCTTTCTTT
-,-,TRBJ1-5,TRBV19,CASRENSNQPQHF,TGTGCCAGTAGGGAAAATAGCAATCAGCCCCAGCATTTT
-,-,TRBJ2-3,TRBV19,CASSSDQTSRADTQYF,TGTGCCAGTAGTAGCGACCAAACTAGCCGGGCAGATACGCAGTATTTT
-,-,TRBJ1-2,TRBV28,CASGLTVLGYTF,TGTGCCAGCGGGCTTACCGTCTTAGGCTACACCTTC
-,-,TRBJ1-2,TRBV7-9,CASSPSRVWAGDYGYTF,TGTGCCAGCAGCCCTTCGAGGGTTTGGGCTGGGGACTATGGCTACACCTTC
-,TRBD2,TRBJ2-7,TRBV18,CASSPPGEGYEQYF,TGTGCCAGCTCACCACCAGGGGAGGGGTACGAGCAGTACTTC
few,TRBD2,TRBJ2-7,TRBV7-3,CASSFAGTRSSEQYF,TGTGCCAGCAGCTTCGCCGGGACTAGGTCGTCCGAGCAGTACTTC